The present T cell receptor beta chain was sequenced within a study of cytomegalovirus exposure and HLA in healthy donors. General study results and limits: Among TCR beta chains, those listed as cytomegalovirus-associated numbered fewer than 200.

A remark on this clone: Its antigen is unknown.

Method: immunoSEQ multiplex PCR; TCRdb's copy keeps in-frame clones and lacks some. The profile shows over 110,000 clones, 84% of them singletons. The CDR3 contains 15 residues. Germline-derived CDR1 and CDR2 are MNHEY and SMNVEV (reference sequence). Unmatched junction bases numbered 10, after V lost 5 bases and J lost 7 bases. Sequenced sample: PBMCs. The sequence derives from a woman aged 25 to 45 in good health and CMV-seronegative. The chain couples TRBV27 to TRBJ1-4; 7 bases agree with TRBD1. DNA for the CDR3: TGTGCCAGCAGTACTATGACAGGGAGAGGTGAAAAACTGTTTTTT. Protein sequence: CASSTMTGRGEKLFF.